The 9 T cell receptor beta chains given below trace back to one sample, sequenced in a study of cytomegalovirus exposure and HLA in healthy donors (dated by TCRdb to 2017 to 2019). Library prep was done by the immunoSEQ multiplex PCR assay. For the multiplex PCR, a mixture combining 60 forward primers for TCR Vbeta segments and 13 reverse primers for TCR Jbeta segments was used. TCRdb stores this immuneACCESS table with in-frame sequences only. Part of the clones is absent; in the studies checked, under half of the shortfall reflects unresolved V genes, and no reason is known for the rest. The sample contains approximately 140,000 clones, roughly 80% of them found a single time. The ten largest clones capture approximately 1.2% of the sample. The sample comprised PBMCs. Receptors were obtained from a boy aged 10-17 years in good health and CMV-seronegative.

V gene TRBV2 combines with J gene TRBJ2-7; 7 bases agree with TRBD2. Trimming removed 5 bases from V and 6 bases from J; junction bases left unmatched: 7. The CDR3 loop spans 13 amino acids. Germline lookup yields CDR1 SNHLY and CDR2 FYNNEI. The CDR3 reads CASSTLLAGEQYF. CDR3 nucleotide sequence: TGTGCCAGCAGTACCCTCTTAGCGGGCGAGCAGTACTTC. Full variable domain (outside the CDR3, taken from reference TRBV2 and TRBJ2-7): EPEVTQTPSHQVTQMGQEVILRCVPISNHLYFYWYRQILGQKVEFLVSFYNNEISEKSEIFDDQFSVERPDGSNFTLKIRSTKLEDSAMYFCASSTLLAGEQYFGPGTRLTVT.

The V and J genes are TRBV6-9 and TRBJ2-3; 10 bases match TRBD2. The ends lost 1 base at V and 1 base at J; junction bases unmatched: 8. The CDR3 contains 18 residues. The germline V gene has CDR1 MNHGY and CDR2 SVAAGI. The CDR3 sequence is CASSYCLAGAHGTDTQYF. The CDR3 DNA reads as TGTGCCAGCAGTTATTGCCTAGCGGGAGCCCATGGCACAGATACGCAGTATTTT.

This sequence joins TRBV5-6 and TRBJ2-2, with 11 bases matching TRBD2. CDR1 is SGHDT, CDR2 YYEEEE, per germline. After removal of 4 bases from V and 6 bases from J, the junction contained 8 bases not matched to a gene. The CDR3 is made up of 16 amino acids. The CDR3 reads CASSPGTSGAAGELFF. The CDR3 DNA sequence: TGTGCCAGCAGCCCCGGGACTAGCGGAGCGGCCGGGGAGCTGTTTTTT.

V is TRBV21-1 and J is TRBJ1-5; TRBD1, the table's D call, lacks a check against the DNA. TRBV21-1 is a recognized pseudogene. The CDR3 is made up of 15 amino acids. This CDR3 is CASSKAGADNQPQHF. CDR3 nucleotide sequence: TGTGCCAGCAGCAAAGCAGGGGCAGACAATCAGCCCCAGCATTTT.

The chain joins TRBV19 to TRBJ2-1; a weak D match, TRBD2 (5 bases). CDR1 LNHDA and CDR2 SQIVND come from the germline V gene (reference sequence). The CDR3 loop spans 13 amino acids. V lost 5 bases to trimming and J lost 9 bases, with 14 bases between them. This CDR3 is CASSVYSESEQFF. CDR3 coding DNA: TGTGCCAGTAGTGTGTATAGCGAAAGTGAGCAGTTCTTC.

V usage is TRBV11-2 and J usage is TRBJ2-7, with a tentative D call TRBD1 (5 bases). The CDR3 is made up of 15 amino acids. Germline V lookup: CDR1 SGHAT, CDR2 FQNNGV. Trimming removed 2 bases at V and 3 bases at J, with 14 bases between. CDR3 amino acids: CASSLYGQGHYEQYF. As DNA, the CDR3 is TGTGCCAGCAGCTTATACGGCCAGGGCCACTACGAGCAGTACTTC.

V gene TRBV5-6 combines with J gene TRBJ1-4; the match to TRBD1 covers 9 bases. Germline V gene data show CDR1 as SGHDT and CDR2 as YYEEEE. V dropped 3 bases and J dropped 2; count of bases not matched to a gene: 5. The CDR3 contains 16 residues. CDR3 amino acids: CASSWGQGLTNEKLFF. CDR3 DNA: TGTGCCAGCAGCTGGGGACAGGGTTTGACTAATGAAAAACTGTTTTTT.

The chain uses TRBV30 and TRBJ1-2, with 8 positions matching TRBD1. The CDR3 contains 15 residues. Germline trimming cut 0 bases from V and 8 bases from J; bases unmatched to any gene: 11. Germline V CDR1 and CDR2: GTSNPN, SVGIG (reference sequence). The DNA of the CDR3 is TGTGCCTGGAGTGTAACGGGGCAGGGGGCTGAGGGCTACACCTTC. Translating gives CAWSVTGQGAEGYTF. Full variable domain (remainder filled in from reference TRBV30 and TRBJ1-2): SQTIHQWPATLVQPVGSPLSLECTVEGTSNPNLYWYRQAAGRGLQLLFYSVGIGQISSEVPQNLSASRPQDRQFILSSKKLLLSDSGFYLCAWSVTGQGAEGYTFGSGTRLTVV.

This chain joins TRBV7-8 and TRBJ2-7, with D maybe TRBD2 (6 bases). CDR3 length: 17 residues. The germline V gene has CDR1 SGHVS and CDR2 FQNEAQ. V lost 5 bases and J 1 base, leaving 21 bases between the germline ends. CDR3 region: CASSPLLGGVGSYEQYF. CDR3 sequence (DNA): TGTGCCAGCAGCCCCCTCTTGGGGGGAGTAGGGTCCTACGAGCAGTACTTC.